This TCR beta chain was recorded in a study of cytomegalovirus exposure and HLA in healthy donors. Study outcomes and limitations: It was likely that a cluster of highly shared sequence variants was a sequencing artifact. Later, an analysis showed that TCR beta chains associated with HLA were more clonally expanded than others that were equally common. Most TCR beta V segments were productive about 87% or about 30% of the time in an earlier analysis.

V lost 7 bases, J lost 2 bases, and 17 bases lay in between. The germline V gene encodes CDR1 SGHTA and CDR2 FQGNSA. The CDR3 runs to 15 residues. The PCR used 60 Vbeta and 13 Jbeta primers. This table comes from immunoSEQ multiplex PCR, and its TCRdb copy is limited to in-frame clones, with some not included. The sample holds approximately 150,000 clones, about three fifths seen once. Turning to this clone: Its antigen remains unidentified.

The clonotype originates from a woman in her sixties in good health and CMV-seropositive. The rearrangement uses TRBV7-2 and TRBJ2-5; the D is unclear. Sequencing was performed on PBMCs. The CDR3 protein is CASTRTPLAQETQYF. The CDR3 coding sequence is TGTGCCAGCACCCGCACCCCCCTGGCTCAAGAGACCCAGTACTTC. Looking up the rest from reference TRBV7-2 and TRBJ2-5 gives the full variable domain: GAGVSQSPSNKVTEKGKDVELRCDPISGHTALYWYRQSLGQGLEFLIYFQGNSAPDKSGLPSDRFSAERTGGSVSTLTIQRTQQEDSAVYLCASTRTPLAQETQYFGPGTRLLVL.